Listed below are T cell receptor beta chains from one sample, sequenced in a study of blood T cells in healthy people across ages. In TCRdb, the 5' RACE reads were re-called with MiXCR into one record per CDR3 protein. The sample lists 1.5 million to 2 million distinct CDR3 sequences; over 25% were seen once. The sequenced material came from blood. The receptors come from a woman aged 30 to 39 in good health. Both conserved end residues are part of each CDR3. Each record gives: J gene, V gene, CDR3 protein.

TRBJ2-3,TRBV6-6,CASSPGQWTDTQYF
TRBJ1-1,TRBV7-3,CASSSLALNTEAFF
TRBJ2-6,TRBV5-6,CASSTLGTTPSGANVLTF
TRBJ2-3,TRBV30,CAWCVLLRSTDTQYF
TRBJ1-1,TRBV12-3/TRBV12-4,CANSSPMNTEAFF
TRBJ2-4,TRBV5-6,CASGSGQVGEQYF
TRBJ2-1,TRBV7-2,CASSLGLAEERFF
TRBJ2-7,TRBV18,CASSPDSYSSYEQYF
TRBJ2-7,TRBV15,CATSRDYRYEQYF
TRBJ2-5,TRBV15,CATSRAAKETQYF
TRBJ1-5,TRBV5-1,CASSLEGQNNQPQHF
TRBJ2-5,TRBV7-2,CASSSLAGPIQETQYF
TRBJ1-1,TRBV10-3,CAISQADRPNTEAFF
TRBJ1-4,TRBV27,CASSPDPMGKRFF
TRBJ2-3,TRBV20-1,CSAPYPSGRTDTQYF
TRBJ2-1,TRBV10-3,CAISEELAGGGNEQFF
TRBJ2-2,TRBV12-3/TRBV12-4,CASRNNRGETGELFF
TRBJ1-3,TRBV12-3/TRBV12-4,CASSFAHSGNTIYF
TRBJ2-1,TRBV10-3,CAIGGANGQFF
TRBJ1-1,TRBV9,CASSVAVDTEAFF
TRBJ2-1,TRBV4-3,CASSQESAGLTGGGNEQFF
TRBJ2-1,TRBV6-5,CASSSLGAEQFF
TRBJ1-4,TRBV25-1,CASSDLGDSEKLFF
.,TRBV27,CASRNRHGTSGRGEQYF
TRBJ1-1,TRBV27,CATCEGGGRTEAFF
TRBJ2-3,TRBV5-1,CASSWTGLGTDTQYF